This TCR beta chain stems from a study of shared clonotypes between healthy human individuals (dated by TCRdb to 2020 to 2022). Background for the entire study: Two women and a few men aged 18 to 49 years were included in the cohort. Per donor, three plates each were used for CD4 naive and CD4 memory, two for CD8 naive, and one for CD8 memory. To estimate repertoire size and how much clonotypes are shared between individuals, the study performed deep sequencing of blood TCR repertoires from roughly five healthy adults. Libraries were prepared and TCR repertoires were sequenced by different laboratories using diverse techniques, in order to increase sequencing depth and limit assay-specific biases. Each donor's leukapheresis produced roughly between about 0.9 and 9.5 billion PBMCs.

Using the deep immunoSEQ assay, TCR CDR3 regions were amplified from genomic DNA by multiplex PCR. For each cell subset, the extracted genomic DNA was distributed evenly across all wells of several immunoSEQ 96-well plates, and each plate served as one replicate. Each replicate PCR for sorted subsets received roughly 200 ng genomic DNA, equal to about 29,000 T cell genomes. Purified libraries were measured with a Qubit 3.0 fluorometer, size-checked on a Bioanalyzer 2100, and measured again with the KAPA Library Quantification kit. Every immunoSEQ 96-well plate was sequenced on a dedicated single-read 150-cycle Illumina NextSeq 550 flow cell. In the original analysis: The immunoSEQ output contained only junctional sequences without quality scores, so filtering could not match that applied to full-length reads. To assign V/J genes and CDR3, sequences were annotated against IMGT germline references using PyIR, a Python wrapper for IgBLAST v1.9. Any read was removed if the V/J assignment was weak (E-value above 1e-6), the CDR3 was missing, or the read contained stop codons, out-of-frame junctions, or ambiguous translated residues. V3J clonotypes were defined as sequences sharing an identical inferred V gene, J gene, and CDR3 amino acid sequence. Percentage overlap between repertoires was calculated by dividing the number of shared unique clonotypes by the size of the smaller repertoire. RTK rarefaction, the Chao1 estimator, and Recon v2.1 estimates of unobserved clonotypes were used to assess repertoire richness. Generation probabilities for all TCRbeta clonotypes obtained by the gDNA method from a handful of donors were computed using OLGA. The table was pulled from immuneACCESS by TCRdb, which kept in-frame rearrangements only. Such tables lose some clones; where checked, under half of the loss comes from unresolved V genes, and the rest has no known cause. V and J calls and clone size are given by that table; D and trimming were obtained from the DNA. This sample holds roughly 2.5 million clones; around nine tenths were observed only once. Clones ranked in the top ten supply over 0.12% of the sample.

This clone was seen more than once but under ten times. Its specific antigen is unknown. It has no much larger one-base neighbor in the sample; base qualities were not kept. Results and caveats for the whole study, not just this receptor: Higher generation probabilities were observed for clonotypes shared by all four sorted-subset donors than for non-shared clonotypes. The genetic and exposure-history diversity represented was limited by the small number of donors. Naive subsets generally had larger estimated clonotype richness than memory subsets did. Rarefaction of sorted-subset datasets indicated incomplete sequencing despite the large sequencing depth. Sampling was limited to blood, and TCR repertoires in tissue likely differ from TCR repertoires in blood. Pairwise subsampling indicated that sequencing depth was expected to affect the degree of clonotype sharing among donors. Across a handful of donors, roughly 5.1% of naive CD4, around 3.5% of naive CD8, 2% to 2.5% of memory CD4, and 0.4% to 0.45% of memory CD8 clonotypes were shared.

The CDR3 runs 13 residues from the cysteine to the phenylalanine. Just the 39-base CDR3 DNA is kept, in frame starting at base 1. CDR1 and CDR2, per the germline V gene, are SNHLY and FYNNEI. V trim: 8 bases; J trim: 3 bases; unmatched bases: 1. Donors were healthy HIV-negative adults with no recently reported acute infections or vaccinations. Only Caucasian adults living in Nashville, Tennessee, USA were represented among the donors. CD4+ T cells were enriched by magnetic negative selection; naive cells were then positively selected on CD45RA, and the negative fraction formed the memory subset. Blood was collected by leukapheresis, and PBMCs were isolated by Ficoll-Histopaque density gradient centrifugation and then cryopreserved in liquid nitrogen vapor phase. Purity and quantity of every magnetically sorted T cell population were checked by analytical flow cytometry. Genomic DNA was isolated from every sorted fraction and measured by UV absorbance on a Nanodrop 2000c.

This clonotype originated in a man younger than 30 in good health. The chain links TRBV2 with TRBJ1-5; TRBD1 lines up with 10 middle nucleotides. The sample taken for sequencing was naive CD4+ T cells sorted from blood. This sample's cell subset or site label indicates: CD45RA+ positively selected. The CDR3 loop reads CASGTGVNQPQHF. The nucleotides are TGTGCCAGCGGGACAGGGGTCAATCAGCCCCAGCATTTT.